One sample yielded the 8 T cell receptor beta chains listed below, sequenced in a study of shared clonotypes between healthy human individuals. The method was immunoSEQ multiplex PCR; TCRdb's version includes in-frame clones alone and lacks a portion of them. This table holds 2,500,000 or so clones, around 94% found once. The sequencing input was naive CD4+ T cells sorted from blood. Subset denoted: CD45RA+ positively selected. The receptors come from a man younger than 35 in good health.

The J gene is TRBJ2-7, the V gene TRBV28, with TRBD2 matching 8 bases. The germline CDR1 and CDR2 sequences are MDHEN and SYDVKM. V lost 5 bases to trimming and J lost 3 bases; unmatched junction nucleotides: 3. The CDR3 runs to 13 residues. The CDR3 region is CASSILAGYEQYF. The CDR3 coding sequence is TGTGCCAGCAGTATTCTAGCGGGCTACGAGCAGTACTTC.

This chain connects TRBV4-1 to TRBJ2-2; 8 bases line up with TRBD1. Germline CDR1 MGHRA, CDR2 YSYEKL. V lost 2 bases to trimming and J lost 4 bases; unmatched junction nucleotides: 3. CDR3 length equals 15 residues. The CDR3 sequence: CASSQPGQATGELFF. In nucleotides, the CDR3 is TGCGCCAGCAGCCAACCGGGACAGGCCACCGGGGAGCTGTTTTTT.

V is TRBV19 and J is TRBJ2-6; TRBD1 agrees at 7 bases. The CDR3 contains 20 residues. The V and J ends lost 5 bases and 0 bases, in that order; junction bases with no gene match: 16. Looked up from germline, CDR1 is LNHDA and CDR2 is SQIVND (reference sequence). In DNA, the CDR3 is TGTGCCAGTAGTCTACCCGGGACAGATAAGAGGTTCTCTGGGGCCAACGTCCTGACTTTC. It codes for CASSLPGTDKRFSGANVLTF. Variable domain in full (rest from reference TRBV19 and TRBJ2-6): DGGITQSPKYLFRKEGQNVTLSCEQNLNHDAMYWYRQDPGQGLRLIYYSQIVNDFQKGDIAEGYSVSREKKESFPLTVTSAQKNPTAFYLCASSLPGTDKRFSGANVLTFGAGSRLTVL.

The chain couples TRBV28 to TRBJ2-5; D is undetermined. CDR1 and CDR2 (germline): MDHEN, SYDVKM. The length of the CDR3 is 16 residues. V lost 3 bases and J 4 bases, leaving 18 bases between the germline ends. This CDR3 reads CASSLNKLRARETQYF. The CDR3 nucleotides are TGTGCCAGCAGTTTGAACAAACTCCGGGCTAGAGAGACCCAGTACTTC.

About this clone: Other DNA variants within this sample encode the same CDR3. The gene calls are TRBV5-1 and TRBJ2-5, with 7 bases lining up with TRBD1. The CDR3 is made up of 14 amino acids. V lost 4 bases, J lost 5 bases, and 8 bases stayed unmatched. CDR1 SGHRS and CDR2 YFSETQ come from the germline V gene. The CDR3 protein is CASSAGTRGETQYF. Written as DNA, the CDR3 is TGCGCCAGCAGCGCCGGCACCAGGGGGGAGACCCAGTACTTC.

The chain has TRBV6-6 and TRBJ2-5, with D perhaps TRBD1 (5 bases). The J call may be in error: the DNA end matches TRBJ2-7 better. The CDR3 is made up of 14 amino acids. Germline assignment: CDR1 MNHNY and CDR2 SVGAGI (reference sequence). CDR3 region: CASSYSGLSYEQYF. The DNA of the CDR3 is TGTGCCAGCAGTTACTCGGGGCTATCCTACGAGCAGTACTTC.

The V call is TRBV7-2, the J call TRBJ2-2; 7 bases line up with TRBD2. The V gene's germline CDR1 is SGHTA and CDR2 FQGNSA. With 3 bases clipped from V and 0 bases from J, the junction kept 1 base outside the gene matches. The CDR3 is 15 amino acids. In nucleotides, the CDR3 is TGTGCCAGCAGCTTTAGCGGGCCGAACACCGGGGAGCTGTTTTTT. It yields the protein CASSFSGPNTGELFF.

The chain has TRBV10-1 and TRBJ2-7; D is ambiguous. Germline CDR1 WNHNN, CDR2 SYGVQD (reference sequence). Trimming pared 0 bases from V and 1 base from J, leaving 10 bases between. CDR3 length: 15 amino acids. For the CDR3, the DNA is TGCGCCAGCAGTGAGTCTTCGGCCAGATCCTACGAGCAGTACTTC. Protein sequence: CASSESSARSYEQYF.